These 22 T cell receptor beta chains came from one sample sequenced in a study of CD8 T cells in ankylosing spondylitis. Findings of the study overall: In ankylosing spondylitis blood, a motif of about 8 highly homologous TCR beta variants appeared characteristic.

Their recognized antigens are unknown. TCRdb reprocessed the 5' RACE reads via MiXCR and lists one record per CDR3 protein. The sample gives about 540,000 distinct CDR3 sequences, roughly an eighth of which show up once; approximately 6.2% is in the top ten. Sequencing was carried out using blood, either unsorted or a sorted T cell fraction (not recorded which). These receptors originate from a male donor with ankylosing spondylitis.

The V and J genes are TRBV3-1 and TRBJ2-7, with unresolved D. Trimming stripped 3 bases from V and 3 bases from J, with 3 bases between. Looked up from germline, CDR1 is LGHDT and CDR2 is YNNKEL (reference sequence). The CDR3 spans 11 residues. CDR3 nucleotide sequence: TGTGCCAGCAGCCATTTCTACGAGCAGTACTTC. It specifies CASSHFYEQYF.

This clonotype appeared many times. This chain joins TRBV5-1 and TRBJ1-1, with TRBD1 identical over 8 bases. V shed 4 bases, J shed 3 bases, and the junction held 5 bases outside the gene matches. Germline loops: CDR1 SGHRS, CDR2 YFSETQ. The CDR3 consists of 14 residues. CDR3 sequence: CASSPTGADTEAFF. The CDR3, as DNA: TGCGCCAGCAGCCCGACAGGGGCGGACACTGAAGCTTTCTTT.

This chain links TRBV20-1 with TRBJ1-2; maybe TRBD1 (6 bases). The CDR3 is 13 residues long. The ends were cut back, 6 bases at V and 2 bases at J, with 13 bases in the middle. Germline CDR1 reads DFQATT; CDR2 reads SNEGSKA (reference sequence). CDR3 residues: CSAPGDANYGYTF. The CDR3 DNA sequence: TGCAGTGCGCCAGGGGATGCGAACTATGGCTACACCTTC.

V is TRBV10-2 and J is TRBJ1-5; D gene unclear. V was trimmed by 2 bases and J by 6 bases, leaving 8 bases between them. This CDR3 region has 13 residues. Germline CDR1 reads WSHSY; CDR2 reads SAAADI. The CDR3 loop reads CASSEAEGQPQHF. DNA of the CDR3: TGCGCCAGCAGTGAGGCGGAGGGTCAGCCCCAGCATTTT.

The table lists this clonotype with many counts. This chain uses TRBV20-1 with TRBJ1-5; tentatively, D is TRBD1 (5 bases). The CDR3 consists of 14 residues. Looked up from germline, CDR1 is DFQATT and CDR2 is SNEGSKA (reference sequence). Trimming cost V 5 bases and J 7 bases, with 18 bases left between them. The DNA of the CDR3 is TGCAGTGCTTTACGGGGCCCTCGTGGGCAGCCCCAGCATTTT. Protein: CSALRGPRGQPQHF.

The DNA for the CDR3 is TGCAGTGCCACCGGGGCGGGAGGTTACAATGAGCAGTTCTTC. As protein: CSATGAGGYNEQFF. This chain joins TRBV20-1 and TRBJ2-1; TRBD2 matches at 8 bases. The germline gives CDR1 DFQATT, CDR2 SNEGSKA (reference sequence). The CDR3 is 14 residues long. With 6 bases clipped from V and 4 bases from J, the junction kept 8 bases outside the gene matches.

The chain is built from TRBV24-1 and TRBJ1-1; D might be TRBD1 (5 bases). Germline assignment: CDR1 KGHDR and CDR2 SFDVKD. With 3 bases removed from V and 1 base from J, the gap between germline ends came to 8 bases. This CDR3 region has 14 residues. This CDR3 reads CATSDGGRNTEAFF. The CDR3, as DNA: TGTGCCACCAGTGATGGGGGGAGGAACACTGAAGCTTTCTTT.

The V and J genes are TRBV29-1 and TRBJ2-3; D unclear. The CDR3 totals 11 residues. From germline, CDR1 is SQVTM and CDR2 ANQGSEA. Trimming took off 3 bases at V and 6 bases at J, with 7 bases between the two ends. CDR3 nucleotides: TGCAGCGTTGAGTCGGTTGATACGCAGTATTTT. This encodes CSVESVDTQYF.

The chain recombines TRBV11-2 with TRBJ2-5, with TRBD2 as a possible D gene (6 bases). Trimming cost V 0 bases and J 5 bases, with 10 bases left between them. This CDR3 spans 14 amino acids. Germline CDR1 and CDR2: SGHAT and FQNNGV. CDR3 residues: CASSLDTSWETQYF. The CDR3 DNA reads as TGTGCCAGCAGCTTAGATACTAGCTGGGAGACCCAGTACTTC.

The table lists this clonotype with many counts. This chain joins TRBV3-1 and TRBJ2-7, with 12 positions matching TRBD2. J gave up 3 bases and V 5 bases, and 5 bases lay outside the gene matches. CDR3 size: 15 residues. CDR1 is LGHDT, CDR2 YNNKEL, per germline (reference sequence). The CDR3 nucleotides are TGTGCCAGCAGCAGACTAGCGGGGGCCCGCTACGAGCAGTACTTC. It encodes CASSRLAGARYEQYF.

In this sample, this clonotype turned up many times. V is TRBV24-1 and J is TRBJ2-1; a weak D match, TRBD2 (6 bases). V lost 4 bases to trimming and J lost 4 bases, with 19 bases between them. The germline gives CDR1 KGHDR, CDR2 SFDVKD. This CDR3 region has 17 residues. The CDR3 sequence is CATSDPLGGAVYNEQFF. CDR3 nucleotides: TGTGCCACCAGTGACCCTCTCGGAGGGGCAGTTTACAATGAGCAGTTCTTC.

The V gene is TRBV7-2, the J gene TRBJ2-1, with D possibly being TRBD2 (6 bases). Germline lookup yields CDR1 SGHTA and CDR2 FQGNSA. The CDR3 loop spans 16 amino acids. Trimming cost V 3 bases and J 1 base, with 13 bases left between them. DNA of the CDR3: TGTGCCAGCAGCTTCCCGGGGGACTTGTCCTACAATGAGCAGTTCTTC. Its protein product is CASSFPGDLSYNEQFF.

The CDR3 here is CATSEDRNQETQYF. CDR3 nucleotides: TGTGCCACGTCCGAGGACAGGAACCAAGAGACCCAGTACTTC. This sequence joins TRBV15 and TRBJ2-5; 7 bases map to TRBD1. The CDR3 consists of 14 residues. Germline assignment: CDR1 LNHNV and CDR2 YYDKDF (reference sequence). V dropped 9 bases and J dropped 0; count of bases not matched to a gene: 7.

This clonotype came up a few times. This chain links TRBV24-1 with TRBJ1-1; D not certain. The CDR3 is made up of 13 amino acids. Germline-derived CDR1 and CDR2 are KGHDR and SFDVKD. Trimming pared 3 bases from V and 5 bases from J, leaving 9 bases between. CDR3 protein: CATSDTVGTEAFF. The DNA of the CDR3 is TGTGCCACCAGTGATACGGTGGGAACTGAAGCTTTCTTT.

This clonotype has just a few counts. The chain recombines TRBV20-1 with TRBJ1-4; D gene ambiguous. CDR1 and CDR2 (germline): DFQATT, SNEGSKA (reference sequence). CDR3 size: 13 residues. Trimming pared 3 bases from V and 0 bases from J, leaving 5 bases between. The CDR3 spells CSASFSTNEKLFF. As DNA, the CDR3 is TGCAGTGCTAGTTTTTCAACTAATGAAAAACTGTTTTTT.

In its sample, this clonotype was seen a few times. The CDR3 region has the DNA TGCAGTGCTAGAGATTGGGGACGGACAGTCAGCGCTGAAGCTTTCTTT. Amino acid sequence: CSARDWGRTVSAEAFF. The chain combines TRBV20-1 with TRBJ1-1; perhaps TRBD1 as D (6 bases). The germline V gene has CDR1 DFQATT and CDR2 SNEGSKA (reference sequence). CDR3 length: 16 residues. V lost 0 bases and J lost 6, with 20 bases in between.

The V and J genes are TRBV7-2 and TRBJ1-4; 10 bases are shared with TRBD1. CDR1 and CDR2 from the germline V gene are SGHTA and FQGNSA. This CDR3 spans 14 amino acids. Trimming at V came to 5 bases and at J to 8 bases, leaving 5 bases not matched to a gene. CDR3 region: CASSPGQGWEKLFF. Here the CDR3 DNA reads TGTGCCAGCAGCCCGGGACAGGGGTGGGAAAAACTGTTTTTT.

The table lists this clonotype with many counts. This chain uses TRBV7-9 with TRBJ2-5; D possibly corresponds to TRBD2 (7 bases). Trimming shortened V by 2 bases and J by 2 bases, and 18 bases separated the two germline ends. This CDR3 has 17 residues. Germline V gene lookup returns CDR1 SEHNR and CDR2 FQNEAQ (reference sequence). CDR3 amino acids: CASSLNGGPLGQETQYF. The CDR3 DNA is TGTGCCAGCAGCTTAAACGGGGGGCCTCTTGGGCAAGAGACCCAGTACTTC.

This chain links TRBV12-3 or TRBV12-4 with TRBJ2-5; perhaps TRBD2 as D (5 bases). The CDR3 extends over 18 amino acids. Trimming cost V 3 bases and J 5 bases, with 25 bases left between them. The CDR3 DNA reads TGTGCCAGCAGTTTCGATCAGTCCGGGCGGGCCCCCCTGGAGACCCAGTACTTC. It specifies CASSFDQSGRAPLETQYF.

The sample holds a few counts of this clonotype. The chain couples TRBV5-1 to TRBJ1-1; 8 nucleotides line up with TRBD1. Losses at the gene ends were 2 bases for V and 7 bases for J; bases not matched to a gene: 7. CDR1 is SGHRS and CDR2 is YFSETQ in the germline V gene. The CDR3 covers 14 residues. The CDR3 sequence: CASSLGSGGGEAFF. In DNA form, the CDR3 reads TGCGCCAGCAGCTTAGGTTCAGGGGGCGGTGAAGCTTTCTTT.

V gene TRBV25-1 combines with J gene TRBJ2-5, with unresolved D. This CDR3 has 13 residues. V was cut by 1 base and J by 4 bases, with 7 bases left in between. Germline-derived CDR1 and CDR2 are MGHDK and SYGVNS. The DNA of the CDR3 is TGTGCCAGCAGTGAATCCAGGAGAGAGACCCAGTACTTC. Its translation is CASSESRRETQYF. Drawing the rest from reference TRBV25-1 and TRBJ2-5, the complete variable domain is EADIYQTPRYLVIGTGKKITLECSQTMGHDKMYWYQQDPGMELHLIHYSYGVNSTEKGDLSSESTVSRIRTEHFPLTLESARPSHTSQYLCASSESRRETQYFGPGTRLLVL.

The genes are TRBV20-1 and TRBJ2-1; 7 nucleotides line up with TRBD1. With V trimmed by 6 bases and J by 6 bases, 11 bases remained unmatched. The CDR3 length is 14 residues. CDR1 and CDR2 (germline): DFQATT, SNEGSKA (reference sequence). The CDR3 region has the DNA TGCAGTGCCAAAAGTGGGACAGAGCTCAATGAGCAGTTCTTC. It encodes CSAKSGTELNEQFF.